This entry lists 14 T cell receptor beta chains sequenced from one sample in a study of human T cells and chemical hapten exposure (dated by TCRdb to about 2021). The label giving this sample's time point can be read as: patch test 2, 6 weeks after DPC sensitization. The treatment or condition label, as the study defines it: therapeutic diphenylcyclopropenone sensitization with weekly scalp DPC. Libraries were built with RACE. Data came from a NextSeq 500. TCRdb trimmed the raw reads at Q25, called clones with MiXCR and kept productive beta chains. Rows merge per CDR3 protein into single entries with the most common DNA and genes. This sample gives approximately 97,000 distinct CDR3 sequences in total; over 10% of them show up just once. The ten largest clones capture roughly 3% of the sample. Sequences were derived from whole blood, sampled in connection with sensitization to the hapten diphenylcyclopropenone (DPC). These receptors were taken from a woman aged 40 to 50 with alopecia areata. Some clones in this sample may be carry-over from other donors' samples.

In this sample, this clonotype turned up a few times. This chain uses TRBV6-1 with TRBJ2-7; D unresolved. The CDR3 totals 21 residues. V gave up 0 bases and J gave up 4 bases, with 31 bases separating them. Germline lookup yields CDR1 MNHNS and CDR2 SASEGT. CDR3 in amino acids: CASSEARKGMIAPSTPYEQYF. The CDR3 DNA reads TGTGCCAGCAGTGAAGCGAGAAAGGGAATGATTGCGCCTTCAACCCCTTACGAGCAGTACTTC.

This clonotype showed up just once. The chain carries TRBV29-1 and TRBJ2-3, with 8 positions matching TRBD2. CDR3 size: 14 residues. V lost 1 base to trimming and J lost 3 bases; unmatched junction nucleotides: 3. Per the germline V gene, CDR1 is SQVTM and CDR2 is ANQGSEA. CDR3: CSVEAGGPTDTQYF. The DNA of the CDR3 is TGCAGCGTTGAAGCGGGAGGGCCTACAGATACGCAGTATTTT.

V is TRBV7-8 and J is TRBJ2-7, with D hard to call. Looked up from germline, CDR1 is SGHVS and CDR2 is FQNEAQ. The CDR3 has 16 amino acids. Trimming removed 1 base at V and 0 bases at J, with 13 bases between. CDR3 region: CASSLGPRSSSYEQYF. The CDR3 coding sequence is TGTGCCAGCAGCTTAGGGCCCAGGTCCAGCTCCTACGAGCAGTACTTC.

This clonotype came up many times. The chain recombines TRBV7-2 with TRBJ2-5; possible D gene TRBD2, 5 bases. The CDR3 extends over 13 amino acids. The germline V and J ends were trimmed by 6 bases and 5 bases, with 13 bases remaining between them. CDR1 and CDR2 from the germline V gene are SGHTA and FQGNSA. The DNA for the CDR3 is TGTGCCAGCAGGTCTAGCTCGAAGGAGACCCAGTACTTC. Amino acids: CASRSSSKETQYF.

There are many counts of this clonotype. The chain is built from TRBV7-2 and TRBJ2-7, with D perhaps matching TRBD2 (6 bases). In germline, CDR1 is SGHTA, CDR2 FQGNSA. V lost 4 bases, J lost 2 bases, and 15 bases lay in between. The CDR3 covers 15 residues. The CDR3 DNA is TGTGCCAGCAGCTACAAGGGGACTGCCCCCTACGAGCAGTACTTC. Translating it yields CASSYKGTAPYEQYF.

The chain employs TRBV24-1 and TRBJ1-2; no definite D call. Germline V gives CDR1 KGHDR, CDR2 SFDVKD. The V end was cut by 6 bases, the J end by 6 bases, with 10 bases between. The CDR3 loop spans 12 amino acids. The CDR3 loop reads CATSRGLDGYTF. CDR3 sequence (DNA): TGTGCCACCAGTCGGGGATTGGATGGCTACACCTTC.

Comment on this clonotype: A much larger clone sits a single nucleotide away, making a read error possible. For the CDR3, the DNA is TGTGCTAGTAGCACCCGGGCCTCCTACAATGAGCAGTTCTTC. Residues: CASSTRASYNEQFF. The V and J genes are TRBV12-5 and TRBJ2-1, with D unclear. This CDR3 is 14 amino acids long. Trimming pared 8 bases from V and 0 bases from J, leaving 11 bases between. The V gene's germline CDR1 is LGHNT and CDR2 FRNRAP.

This clonotype was seen many times. The J gene is TRBJ2-7, the V gene TRBV5-5; 7 positions agree with TRBD1. The CDR3 length is 12 residues. Losses at the gene ends were 4 bases for V and 6 bases for J; bases not matched to a gene: 4. Germline-derived CDR1 and CDR2 are SGHKS and YYEKEE (reference sequence). The CDR3 sequence: CASSRNRGEQYF. CDR3 sequence (DNA): TGTGCCAGCAGCCGAAACAGGGGCGAGCAGTACTTC.

This clonotype was recorded at least ten times. The chain joins TRBV4-3 to TRBJ1-1, with D possibly TRBD1 on 6 matching bases. This CDR3 contains 15 residues. Germline-derived CDR1 and CDR2 are LGHNA and YSLEER. Trimming stripped 0 bases from V and 4 bases from J, with 12 bases between. The CDR3 nucleotides are TGCGCCAGCAGCCAAGATAGGAGGGGGGGCACTGAAGCTTTCTTT. Protein product: CASSQDRRGGTEAFF.

The rearrangement joins TRBV3-1 to TRBJ2-7, with 7 bases that match TRBD1. The germline gives CDR1 LGHDT, CDR2 YNNKEL (reference sequence). This CDR3 spans 14 amino acids. Germline trimming cut 4 bases from V and 2 bases from J; bases unmatched to any gene: 5. CDR3 region: CASSPGTATYEQYF. The CDR3 bases are TGTGCCAGCAGCCCGGGGACAGCCACCTACGAGCAGTACTTC.

This clonotype was observed a few times. This chain links TRBV28 with TRBJ2-7; D unresolved. The ends were cut back, 2 bases at V and 2 bases at J, with 7 bases in the middle. This CDR3 has 13 residues. Germline CDR1 and CDR2: MDHEN and SYDVKM. In nucleotides, the CDR3 is TGTGCCAGCAGTTTACTCGACGCCTACGAGCAGTACTTC. Translated: CASSLLDAYEQYF.

This clonotype was detected only a few times. The V call is TRBV9, the J call TRBJ2-5, with 8 bases matching TRBD1. The V segment lost 3 bases and the J segment 5 bases; nucleotides outside the gene matches: 9. The CDR3 totals 15 residues. Germline lookup yields CDR1 SGDLS and CDR2 YYNGEE. In nucleotides, the CDR3 is TGTGCCAGCAGCGCCCGGACAGGGCCGGGGGAGACCCAGTACTTC. Translation: CASSARTGPGETQYF.

This clonotype appeared many times. The genes are TRBV2 and TRBJ1-2; D is ambiguous. The CDR3 contains 12 residues. Germline V gene data show CDR1 as SNHLY and CDR2 as FYNNEI. Trimming left V 6 bases short and J 4 bases short, with 9 bases between. CDR3 in DNA: TGTGCCAGCAGAGACGACGGCTATGGCTACACCTTC. The encoded protein is CASRDDGYGYTF.

This clonotype has at least ten counts. The chain is built from TRBV7-2 and TRBJ1-3; D gene unclear. V was cut by 3 bases and J by 0 bases, with 12 bases left in between. Germline V gene lookup returns CDR1 SGHTA and CDR2 FQGNSA. CDR3 length: 16 residues. CDR3 residues: CASSFVEGNSGNTIYF. CDR3 coding DNA: TGTGCCAGCAGCTTTGTCGAGGGAAACTCTGGAAACACCATATATTTT. Full variable domain (rest looked up from reference TRBV7-2 and TRBJ1-3): GAGVSQSPSNKVTEKGKDVELRCDPISGHTALYWYRQSLGQGLEFLIYFQGNSAPDKSGLPSDRFSAERTGGSVSTLTIQRTQQEDSAVYLCASSFVEGNSGNTIYFGEGSWLTVV.